The 10 T cell receptor beta chains listed next were all sequenced from one sample in a study of metastatic and nonmetastatic thyroid tumors. Patients had received no treatment of any kind before thyroid surgery. TCRdb re-clonotyped the PCR reads through MiXCR. The table records some 34,000 clones, around 20% of them present only once. The sequencing sample was made of blood. The origin of the receptors is a female donor with papillary thyroid cancer or a benign thyroid nodule (not recorded which). Some clones in this sample may be carry-over from other donors' samples.

V is TRBV20-1 and J is TRBJ2-3; no definite D call. Trimming cost V 0 bases and J 0 bases, with 16 bases left between them. CDR1 and CDR2 from the germline V gene are DFQATT and SNEGSKA (reference sequence). The CDR3 has 17 residues. CDR3 in amino acids: CSARELGTAASTDTQYF. The CDR3 nucleotides read TGCAGTGCTAGAGAGTTGGGTACGGCAGCTAGCACAGATACGCAGTATTTT.

The chain carries TRBV19 and TRBJ2-7; D is tentatively TRBD1 or TRBD2 (5 bases each). With 5 bases removed from V and 4 bases from J, the gap between germline ends came to 18 bases. There are 15 residues in the CDR3. The germline CDR1 and CDR2 sequences are LNHDA and SQIVND (reference sequence). The DNA of the CDR3 is TGTGCCAGTAGTCGGGGCCGTCAGGGTGAGTACGAGCAGTACTTC. This gives the protein CASSRGRQGEYEQYF. Full variable domain (rest looked up from reference TRBV19 and TRBJ2-7): DGGITQSPKYLFRKEGQNVTLSCEQNLNHDAMYWYRQDPGQGLRLIYYSQIVNDFQKGDIAEGYSVSREKKESFPLTVTSAQKNPTAFYLCASSRGRQGEYEQYFGPGTRLTVT.

Worth noting for this clone: A much larger clone differs from this one at a single base, so this may be a read error. The gene calls are TRBV5-1 and TRBJ2-7; D gene unclear. The CDR3 runs 14 residues. CDR1 is SGHRS, CDR2 YFSETQ, per germline. This CDR3 reads CASSFGPHGYERYF. CDR3 sequence (DNA): TGCGCCAGCAGCTTCGGACCACATGGTTACGAGCGGTACTTC. The full variable domain, completed using reference TRBV5-1 and TRBJ2-7, is KAGVTQTPRYLIKTRGQQVTLSCSPISGHRSVSWYQQTPGQGLQFLFEYFSETQRNKGNFPGRFSGRQFSNSRSEMNVSTLELGDSALYLCASSFGPHGYERYFGPGTRLTVT.

This clone was seen more than once but under ten times. The chain is built from TRBV12-3 or TRBV12-4 and TRBJ2-1, with no clear D. The V and J ends lost 5 bases and 10 bases respectively, with 9 bases between them. The CDR3 is 11 amino acids. As DNA, the CDR3 is TGTGCCAGCAGTACAAGTCGCGAGCAGTTCTTC. This encodes CASSTSREQFF.

This clone was observed a handful of times. The chain joins TRBV12-3 or TRBV12-4 to TRBJ1-3; D ambiguous. The length of the CDR3 is 12 residues. The ends were cut back, 10 bases at V and 9 bases at J, with 16 bases in the middle. The chain's CDR3 is CAIGSVRGTIYF. The CDR3 nucleotides are TGTGCCATCGGGAGCGTTCGGGGCACCATATATTTT.

This clone appeared many times. V gene TRBV5-1 combines with J gene TRBJ2-1, with 7 bases fitting TRBD2. The V and J ends lost 2 bases and 3 bases, in that order; junction bases with no gene match: 5. The length of the CDR3 is 15 residues. Germline V CDR1 and CDR2: SGHRS, YFSETQ. CDR3 coding DNA: TGCGCCAGCAGCTTCCCAGCGGGGAACTACAATGAGCAGTTCTTC. Its protein product is CASSFPAGNYNEQFF.

This clone showed up just a few times. This clone may be a read error of a much larger clone one base away. The chain joins TRBV29-1 to TRBJ2-1, with a tentative D call TRBD1 (6 bases). In germline, CDR1 is SQVTM, CDR2 ANQGSEA. The CDR3 runs 16 residues. The V end lost 6 bases, the J end lost 5 bases, and 23 bases lay between the germline ends. The CDR3 spells CSVTDALVQGDNEQFF. CDR3 nucleotides: TGCAGCGTCACAGACGCCTTAGTACAGGGCGACAATGAGCAGTTCTTC.

In DNA, the CDR3 is TGTGCCAGCAGTCTCCCTCGAGGGGGGGGCATATATTTT. Translating gives CASSLPRGGGIYF. V and J are TRBV28 and TRBJ1-3; D is perhaps TRBD1 (6 bases). The germline V gene has CDR1 MDHEN and CDR2 SYDVKM. The CDR3 extends over 13 amino acids. Trimming left V 5 bases short and J 12 bases short, with 17 bases between.

This clone was seen a handful of times. A much larger clone differs from this one at a single base, so this may be a read error. This rearrangement joins TRBV3-1 to TRBJ1-2; possibly TRBD1 for D (5 bases). Germline values: CDR1 LGHDT, CDR2 YNNKEL (reference sequence). CDR3 size: 15 residues. The CDR3 sequence: CASSEVADTKYGYAF. The DNA for the CDR3 is TGTGCCAGCAGCGAAGTAGCGGACACGAAGTATGGCTACGCCTTC.

A note on this clone: This may be a read error, as it is one base from a much larger clone. This chain joins TRBV12-3 or TRBV12-4 and TRBJ2-3, with 11 nucleotides matching TRBD2. The CDR3 is 15 amino acids. J gave up 5 bases and V 4 bases, and 5 bases lay outside the gene matches. CDR3 in amino acids: CASSSRLAGGDTQYF. CDR3 sequence (DNA): TGTGCCAGCAGTTCTAGGCTAGCGGGAGGAGATACGCAGTATTTT.